This entry lists 30 T cell receptor beta chains sequenced from one sample in a study of blood T cell repertoires in COVID-19. Sequencing was performed with immunoSEQ multiplex PCR; in TCRdb, only in-frame clones are kept and a portion is missing. The sample consists of around 130,000 clones, around 85% of them appearing once. The sequenced material came from peripheral blood. The receptors were sampled from a woman aged 50 to 65 who had recovered from COVID-19.

This clone was counted once. The chain has TRBV7-9 and TRBJ2-7; 7 nucleotides align to TRBD1. V lost 0 bases, J lost 4 bases, and 6 bases stayed unmatched. The V gene's germline CDR1 is SEHNR and CDR2 FQNEAQ (reference sequence). CDR3 length equals 15 residues. CDR3: CASSLALGQTYEQYF. DNA of the CDR3: TGTGCCAGCAGCTTAGCGTTGGGACAGACGTACGAGCAGTACTTC.

In its sample, this clone was seen many times. The chain joins TRBV2 to TRBJ1-6, with 7 bases fitting TRBD1. The trim removed 7 bases at V and 7 bases at J, leaving 10 bases unmatched. This CDR3 has 15 residues. Germline V gene data show CDR1 as SNHLY and CDR2 as FYNNEI. The CDR3 DNA is TGTGCCAGCATCGGGCAGGGGGTTCGCAATTCACCCCTCCACTTT. Translation: CASIGQGVRNSPLHF.

The V call is TRBV7-6, the J call TRBJ1-3, with TRBD1 as a possible D gene (6 bases). The CDR3 totals 15 residues. Trimming stripped 5 bases from V and 0 bases from J, with 11 bases between. Germline V gene sequence: CDR1 SGHVS, CDR2 FNYEAQ. This chain's CDR3 is CASSMGQTSGNTIYF. For the CDR3, the DNA is TGTGCCAGCAGCATGGGACAAACCTCTGGAAACACCATATATTTT.

The chain joins TRBV2 to TRBJ1-4; D remains unclear. The ends were cut back, 2 bases at V and 7 bases at J, with 8 bases in the middle. The CDR3 length is 13 residues. Germline V lookup: CDR1 SNHLY, CDR2 FYNNEI. The CDR3 sequence: CASSELVGEKLFF. The CDR3 DNA follows: TGTGCCAGCAGTGAACTGGTCGGTGAAAAACTGTTTTTT.

V and J are TRBV15 and TRBJ2-1, with 7 bases that match TRBD1. The CDR3 contains 16 residues. Trimming cost V 0 bases and J 7 bases; bases outside gene matches: 9. The germline V gene encodes CDR1 LNHNV and CDR2 YYDKDF (reference sequence). Here the CDR3 reads CATSRDQGQRINEQFF. CDR3 in DNA: TGTGCCACCAGCAGAGATCAGGGACAGAGAATAAATGAGCAGTTCTTC.

This clone has ten or more counts. The chain is built from TRBV7-9 and TRBJ2-3; D might be TRBD2 (6 bases). From germline, CDR1 is SEHNR and CDR2 FQNEAQ (reference sequence). The CDR3 runs to 14 residues. Trimming removed 5 bases from V and 2 bases from J, with 11 bases in between. CDR3 loop: CASSQEGLTDTQYF. DNA of the CDR3: TGTGCCAGCAGCCAGGAGGGACTCACAGATACGCAGTATTTT.

This chain uses TRBV4-2 with TRBJ2-5, with 7 bases matching TRBD1. The trim removed 1 base at V and 4 bases at J, leaving 6 bases unmatched. Germline assignment: CDR1 LGHNA and CDR2 YNFKEQ. This CDR3 contains 15 residues. The CDR3 coding sequence is TGTGCCAGCAGCCAAGCACAGGGGAATTTAGAGACCCAGTACTTC. It yields the protein CASSQAQGNLETQYF.

This clone was detected only once. The CDR3 bases are TGTGCCAGCAGCTTAGATTTCGGGTCAGCCTACGAGCAGTACTTC. It codes for CASSLDFGSAYEQYF. This chain joins TRBV11-2 and TRBJ2-7, with D uncertain. Germline CDR1 reads SGHAT; CDR2 reads FQNNGV. V gave up 0 bases and J gave up 2 bases, with 11 bases separating them. The CDR3 is made up of 15 amino acids.

The CDR3 DNA reads as TGTGCCAGCAGCCCGTACGGGGGAGGGAACACTGAAGCTTTCTTT. Protein product: CASSPYGGGNTEAFF. This chain connects TRBV3-1 (or the pseudogene TRBV3-2) to TRBJ1-1; D is perhaps TRBD1 (5 bases). The germline CDR1 and CDR2 sequences are LGHDT and YNNKEL (reference sequence). The CDR3 is 15 amino acids. V lost 4 bases to trimming and J lost 1 base, with 13 bases between them.

This clone was found once. This rearrangement joins TRBV7-8 to TRBJ2-3; 10 bases line up with TRBD2. Losses at the gene ends were 5 bases for V and 2 bases for J; bases not matched to a gene: 10. Germline lookup yields CDR1 SGHVS and CDR2 FQNEAQ. CDR3 length: 17 amino acids. This chain's CDR3 is CASSLVLAGAYTDTQYF. CDR3 DNA sequence: TGTGCCAGCAGCCTAGTCCTAGCGGGGGCCTACACAGATACGCAGTATTTT.

This clone was found once. The rearrangement links TRBV7-2 to TRBJ2-1, with 11 bases aligning to TRBD2. The length of the CDR3 is 17 residues. Germline V gives CDR1 SGHTA, CDR2 FQGNSA. V shed 5 bases and J 10 bases; nucleotides not matched to a gene: 16. DNA of the CDR3: TGTGCCAGCAGCCCCGCCGGGTTAGCGGGAGGGGGAGGCGAGCAGTTCTTC. Protein product: CASSPAGLAGGGGEQFF.

The rearrangement joins TRBV30 to TRBJ2-2, with TRBD1 as a possible D gene (6 bases). The V gene's germline CDR1 is GTSNPN and CDR2 SVGIG (reference sequence). Trimming removed 1 base from V and 7 bases from J, with 7 bases in between. This CDR3 region has 12 residues. DNA of the CDR3: TGTGCCTGGAGTGAGGGGGACGGGGAGCTGTTTTTT. Amino acid sequence: CAWSEGDGELFF.

The chain combines TRBV29-1 with TRBJ2-2; 11 bases align to TRBD2. The CDR3 consists of 14 residues. The germline V gene has CDR1 SQVTM and CDR2 ANQGSEA. Trimming removed 6 bases from V and 4 bases from J; junction bases left unmatched: 4. As DNA, the CDR3 is TGCAGCGTAGTAGCGGGGGGGCGCACCGGGGAGCTGTTTTTT. As protein: CSVVAGGRTGELFF.

The chain has TRBV15 and TRBJ2-1, with D maybe TRBD2 (6 bases). This CDR3 is 15 amino acids long. V was clipped by 6 bases and J by 0 bases, with 12 bases between them. The germline gives CDR1 LNHNV, CDR2 YYDKDF (reference sequence). The CDR3 spells CATSASVSSYNEQFF. CDR3 bases: TGTGCCACCAGTGCTAGCGTGAGCTCCTACAATGAGCAGTTCTTC.

This clone was counted once. This chain links TRBV11-2 with TRBJ1-2; D gene ambiguous. The V and J ends lost 1 base and 4 bases respectively, with 16 bases between them. The CDR3 is made up of 16 amino acids. Germline V gene sequence: CDR1 SGHAT, CDR2 FQNNGV. As DNA, the CDR3 is TGTGCCAGCAGCTTAGTGGTCCGGGAAGCAAGCTATGGCTACACCTTC. Encoded protein: CASSLVVREASYGYTF. The entire variable domain, with the rest obtained from reference TRBV11-2 and TRBJ1-2, is as follows: EAGVAQSPRYKIIEKRQSVAFWCNPISGHATLYWYQQILGQGPKLLIQFQNNGVVDDSQLPKDRFSAERLKGVDSTLKIQPAKLEDSAVYLCASSLVVREASYGYTFGSGTRLTVV.

V gene TRBV3-1 (or the pseudogene TRBV3-2) combines with J gene TRBJ1-6, with 7 bases aligning to TRBD1. Germline V gives CDR1 LGHDT, CDR2 YNNKEL (reference sequence). The trim removed 4 bases at V and 7 bases at J, leaving 4 bases unmatched. This CDR3 comprises 14 residues. The CDR3 spells CASSPTGTNSPLHF. CDR3 DNA sequence: TGTGCCAGCAGCCCGACAGGGACGAATTCACCCCTCCACTTT.

The chain is built from TRBV5-1 and TRBJ1-4, with D tentatively TRBD1 (5 bases). The V and J ends lost 2 bases and 3 bases respectively, with 14 bases between them. This CDR3 is built from 16 residues. CDR1 is SGHRS and CDR2 is YFSETQ in the germline V gene. The CDR3 nucleotides read TGCGCCAGCAGCTTCGAAAGGGGCGGGGCTAATGAAAAACTGTTTTTT. It codes for CASSFERGGANEKLFF.

The V and J genes are TRBV27 and TRBJ2-5, with 12 bases fitting TRBD2. The CDR3 covers 13 residues. Germline V CDR1 and CDR2: MNHEY, SMNVEV (reference sequence). With V trimmed by 4 bases and J by 7 bases, 1 base remained unmatched. CDR3 sequence: CASSSTSGGTQYF. The DNA of the CDR3 is TGTGCCAGCAGTTCGACTAGCGGGGGGACCCAGTACTTC.

V gene TRBV19 combines with J gene TRBJ2-1; TRBD2 agrees at 11 bases. The CDR3 is made up of 16 amino acids. Germline CDR1 is LNHDA and CDR2 is SQIVND (reference sequence). The junction had 8 bases not matched to a gene; V was cut back by 6 bases and J by 4 bases. The CDR3 DNA follows: TGTGCCAGTAGCCTGGCCGGGACTAGCGGATACAATGAGCAGTTCTTC. It encodes CASSLAGTSGYNEQFF.

V and J are TRBV3-1 (or the pseudogene TRBV3-2) and TRBJ1-5; D is undetermined. Germline V gene data show CDR1 as LGHDT and CDR2 as YNNKEL (reference sequence). Trimming took off 4 bases at V and 6 bases at J, with 13 bases between the two ends. This CDR3 is built from 14 residues. Here the CDR3 DNA reads TGTGCCAGCAGCCCGGGTAGTTCGTCTCAGCCCCAGCATTTT. This sequence encodes CASSPGSSSQPQHF.

The chain recombines TRBV5-1 with TRBJ1-1; perhaps TRBD1 as D (5 bases). The CDR3 is 14 amino acids. Germline CDR1 SGHRS, CDR2 YFSETQ. V lost 0 bases and J 9 bases, leaving 15 bases between the germline ends. The CDR3 sequence: CASSLEGIGFKAFF. The CDR3 DNA reads TGCGCCAGCAGCTTGGAGGGGATCGGATTCAAAGCTTTCTTT.

The V gene is TRBV12-5, the J gene TRBJ1-1; a possible D gene is TRBD1 (6 bases). The CDR3 spans 18 residues. The V end was cut by 0 bases, the J end by 0 bases, with 17 bases between. CDR1 and CDR2 from the germline V gene are LGHNT and FRNRAP. CDR3 nucleotide sequence: TGTGCTAGTGGTTTGGTAAGGGGGGGCGCTTTGGTGAACACTGAAGCTTTCTTT. Translation gives CASGLVRGGALVNTEAFF.

This clone was seen a single time. The rearrangement uses TRBV10-1 and TRBJ2-1; 9 nucleotides align to TRBD2. In germline, CDR1 is WNHNN, CDR2 SYGVQD (reference sequence). CDR3 length: 15 amino acids. The junction had 5 bases not matched to a gene; V was cut back by 2 bases and J by 6 bases. CDR3 coding DNA: TGCGCCAGCAGTGAGACGGCGGGGGGGTTCAATGAGCAGTTCTTC. This sequence encodes CASSETAGGFNEQFF.

The V gene is TRBV5-1, the J gene TRBJ2-7; 8 bases map to TRBD2. Germline assignment: CDR1 SGHRS and CDR2 YFSETQ. J lost 3 bases, V lost 0 bases, and 8 bases had no gene match. The CDR3 loop spans 16 amino acids. Here the CDR3 DNA reads TGCGCCAGCAGCTTGGTTGTTGCGGGGGGACACTACGAGCAGTACTTC. This gives the protein CASSLVVAGGHYEQYF.

V usage is TRBV10-1 and J usage is TRBJ2-7; TRBD1 matches 11 bases. V shed 0 bases, J shed 2 bases, and the junction held 3 bases outside the gene matches. The CDR3 has 16 amino acids. Looked up from germline, CDR1 is WNHNN and CDR2 is SYGVQD (reference sequence). CDR3 sequence (DNA): TGCGCCAGCAGTGAGTCCGGGACAGGGGGAGCCTACGAGCAGTACTTC. Translation gives CASSESGTGGAYEQYF.

The V call is TRBV7-9, the J call TRBJ2-5, with 8 bases lining up with TRBD2. Looked up from germline, CDR1 is SEHNR and CDR2 is FQNEAQ (reference sequence). The V segment lost 8 bases and the J segment 5 bases; nucleotides outside the gene matches: 10. The CDR3 runs 14 residues. CDR3 amino acids: CASGGRGGRETQYF. CDR3 DNA: TGTGCCAGCGGCGGCCGGGGGGGCCGGGAGACCCAGTACTTC. The entire variable domain, with the rest obtained from reference TRBV7-9 and TRBJ2-5, is as follows: DTGVSQNPRHKITKRGQNVTFRCDPISEHNRLYWYRQTLGQGPEFLTYFQNEAQLEKSRLLSDRFSAERPKGSFSTLEIQRTEQGDSAMYLCASGGRGGRETQYFGPGTRLLVL.

The chain links TRBV11-3 to TRBJ2-7; the D is unclear. V lost 3 bases and J lost 3, with 9 bases in between. This CDR3 has 13 amino acids. Germline CDR1 SGHNT, CDR2 YENEEA. This CDR3 reads CASSFPPLYEQYF. The CDR3 DNA follows: TGTGCCAGCAGCTTCCCACCACTCTACGAGCAGTACTTC. The entire variable domain, with the rest obtained from reference TRBV11-3 and TRBJ2-7, is as follows: EAGVVQSPRYKIIEKKQPVAFWCNPISGHNTLYWYLQNLGQGPELLIRYENEEAVDDSQLPKDRFSAERLKGVDSTLKIQPAELGDSAVYLCASSFPPLYEQYFGPGTRLTVT.

The chain joins TRBV5-1 to TRBJ1-5, with 9 nucleotides matching TRBD1. The V gene end was trimmed by 4 bases and the J gene end by 6 bases; junction bases not matched to a gene: 5. This CDR3 spans 14 amino acids. From germline, CDR1 is SGHRS and CDR2 YFSETQ. CDR3 sequence: CASSPTGGFQPQHF. In nucleotides, the CDR3 is TGCGCCAGCAGCCCGACAGGGGGATTTCAGCCCCAGCATTTT.

V and J are TRBV9 and TRBJ2-7, with TRBD2 as a possible D gene (6 bases). This CDR3 region has 16 residues. The germline V gene has CDR1 SGDLS and CDR2 YYNGEE. Trimming took off 0 bases at V and 2 bases at J, with 15 bases between the two ends. For the CDR3, the DNA is TGTGCCAGCAGCGTAGATGGAGGGGCGGACGCCTACGAGCAGTACTTC. This codes for CASSVDGGADAYEQYF.

The J gene is TRBJ2-4, the V gene TRBV18; 8 bases map to TRBD2. Germline assignment: CDR1 KGHSH and CDR2 LQKENI. J gave up 7 bases and V 2 bases, and 7 bases lay outside the gene matches. CDR3 length: 15 amino acids. For the CDR3, the DNA is TGTGCCAGCTCACCAGGGGCTCGCGGGAGGAACATTCAGTACTTC. It yields the protein CASSPGARGRNIQYF.